The rows below give T cell receptor beta chains drawn from one sample of a study of untreated major depressive disorder. Sequencing used immunoSEQ multiplex PCR; TCRdb keeps in-frame clones, though not all of them. The table has 21,000 or so clones, 85% to 95% seen once; the top ten hold about 0.31%. Sequenced material: CD4+ T cells from PBMCs. The source of these receptors is a young man in good health. Each CDR3 is given with its conserved first and last residue. D genes are given only for firm matches.

J | D | V | CDR3 | DNA
TRBJ1-3 | NA | TRBV5-8 | CASSRQAAGAAGNTIYF | TGTGCCAGCAGCCGGCAGGCGGCAGGGGCAGCTGGAAACACCATATATTTT
TRBJ1-2 | NA | TRBV19 | CADQGTGYTF | TGTGCCGACCAGGGGACAGGCTACACCTTC
TRBJ2-2 | NA | TRBV5-1 | CASTRVGANTGELFF | TGCGCCAGCACCAGGGTTGGGGCGAACACCGGGGAGCTGTTTTTT